Listed below are T cell receptor beta chains from one sample, sequenced in a study of T-cell memory formation after mild COVID-19. TCRdb independently ran MiXCR on the 5' RACE reads; one entry per CDR3 protein. The sample has some 260,000 distinct CDR3 sequences, about 15% seen once. The sequenced sample was PBMCs or a T cell subset sorted from them (not recorded which). Receptors were obtained from a man in his late teens or twenties who had mild COVID-19 (a few samples of this study predate the infection). Cell type and time point are not known. Each CDR3 is given with its conserved first and last residue. Size is stated for part of the rows, as once, few or many counts, or as a class when the clone is expanded.

CDR3 protein: CASSLRTGTLEQFF
J gene: TRBJ2-1
clone size: few
V gene: TRBV25-1

CDR3 protein: CASSLHSAVADTQYF
J gene: TRBJ2-3
clone size: many
V gene: TRBV7-2

CDR3 protein: CASREQGAQPQHF
J gene: TRBJ1-5
clone size: few
V gene: TRBV28

CDR3 protein: CAIMDSPEHTQYF
J gene: TRBJ2-3
clone size: NA
V gene: TRBV10-3

CDR3 protein: CASSYSSGASTDTQYF
J gene: TRBJ2-3
clone size: NA
V gene: TRBV5-1

CDR3 protein: CAIRDRYNQPQHF
J gene: TRBJ1-5
clone size: many
V gene: TRBV10-3

CDR3 protein: CSAGPRDGGYTF
J gene: TRBJ1-2
clone size: NA
V gene: TRBV20-1

CDR3 protein: CASTGASYNEQFF
J gene: TRBJ2-1
clone size: few
V gene: TRBV19

CDR3 protein: CASSLSGVGANVLTF
J gene: TRBJ2-6
clone size: NA
V gene: TRBV28

CDR3 protein: CASSGDSVTEAFF
J gene: TRBJ1-1
clone size: NA
V gene: TRBV2

CDR3 protein: CASSFGSSSGNTIYF
J gene: TRBJ1-3
clone size: NA
V gene: TRBV12-3/TRBV12-4

CDR3 protein: CAISSWPSGADTQYF
J gene: TRBJ2-3
clone size: few
V gene: TRBV10-3

CDR3 protein: CASSLITGYNEQFF
J gene: TRBJ2-1
clone size: NA
V gene: TRBV5-1

CDR3 protein: CASSRTQVNTEAFF
J gene: TRBJ1-1
clone size: few
V gene: TRBV6-5

CDR3 protein: CASSLSGQRAVGYTF
J gene: TRBJ1-2
clone size: NA
V gene: TRBV7-2

CDR3 protein: CASSFAESYNSPLHF
J gene: TRBJ1-6
clone size: NA
V gene: TRBV5-1

CDR3 protein: CASSRPGVQETQYF
J gene: TRBJ2-5
clone size: few
V gene: TRBV27

CDR3 protein: CASSPTPQSEAFF
J gene: TRBJ1-1
clone size: few
V gene: TRBV18

CDR3 protein: CSARDISSPLHF
J gene: TRBJ1-6
clone size: few
V gene: TRBV20-1

CDR3 protein: CASSGQGVHQETQYF
J gene: TRBJ2-5
clone size: few
V gene: TRBV13

CDR3 protein: CATSRDLAGGPPTDTQYF
J gene: TRBJ2-3
clone size: NA
V gene: TRBV15

CDR3 protein: CSGSGSGETQYF
J gene: TRBJ2-5
clone size: NA
V gene: TRBV20-1

CDR3 protein: CASSLSAGGKLFF
J gene: TRBJ1-4
clone size: NA
V gene: TRBV7-9

CDR3 protein: CSVFPGTDNTEAFF
J gene: TRBJ1-1
clone size: few
V gene: TRBV29-1

CDR3 protein: CASSQGAGGDTEAFF
J gene: TRBJ1-1
clone size: few
V gene: TRBV3-1

CDR3 protein: CAWSLPDREAEKLFF
J gene: TRBJ1-4
clone size: NA
V gene: TRBV30

CDR3 protein: CASSQAPNSRTDTQYF
J gene: TRBJ2-3
clone size: NA
V gene: TRBV4-3

CDR3 protein: CASRNSGGRNTEAFF
J gene: TRBJ1-1
clone size: few
V gene: TRBV7-2